The clone carrying this T cell receptor (beta chain) was detected once. CDR1 is SGHDT and CDR2 is YYEEEE in the germline V gene. CDR3 length equals 13 residues. The V end lost 0 bases, the J end lost 11 bases, and 14 bases lay between the germline ends. This specimen comes from a study of blood T cell repertoires in COVID-19. Original processing notes: Using reference gene primer amplification, nucleated cell counts were estimated. Repertoires were generated with immunoSEQ multiplex PCR, while TCRdb's copy carries only in-frame clones and drops some. The DNA gave D and trimming, while V, J and clone size come from that table. The data hold around 160,000 clones, with 80% to 90% observed a single time.

This clonotype was sampled from a human donor in a cohort sampled during active COVID-19. This sequence joins TRBV5-6 and TRBJ1-1; D is perhaps TRBD1 (5 bases). Sample: peripheral blood. The CDR3 DNA follows: TGTGCCAGCAGCTTGGCCAACTCGGGGGTGGCTTTCTTT. It specifies CASSLANSGVAFF.